A selection of T cell receptor beta chains follows, all from one sample in a study of T cells in localized non-small cell lung cancer. Here immunoSEQ multiplex PCR was the method, and the copy in TCRdb shows in-frame clones only, minus some. The sample consists of tens of thousands of clones, about 83% of them appearing once. The specimen was peripheral blood, collected before any cancer treatment. The receptor source for this set is a woman aged 40-69 years with stage I lung adenocarcinoma. CDR3s include the opening cysteine and the closing phenylalanine or tryptophan.

V: TRBV5-4
length: 12
CDR3: CASSLGSETQYF

V: TRBV6-5
length: 15
CDR3: CASKRSSGTSYEQYF

V: TRBV7-5
length: 12
CDR3: CARPCQSYEQYF

V: TRBV5-5
length: 16
CDR3: CASSSLRQGGNSPLHF

V: TRBV6-1
length: 18
CDR3: CASSEPMLAGRDTDTQYF

V: TRBV28
length: 14
CDR3: CASSLVTGRYEQYF

V: TRBV10-1
length: 16
CDR3: CASSGGALTSGNTIYF

V: TRBV2
length: 12
CDR3: CASSVSGYEQYF

V: TRBV18
length: 15
CDR3: CASSPTGAGTGELFF

V: TRBV2
length: 15
CDR3: CASSPGTGGRNEQFF

V: TRBV5-5
length: 13
CDR3: CASSLRADPMAFF

V: TRBV11-2
length: 15
CDR3: CASSLGGEYYNEQFF

V: TRBV30
length: 13
CDR3: CAWGQGNNSPLHF

V: TRBV7-9
length: 13
CDR3: CASSLGSGETQYF

V: TRBV10-2
length: 15
CDR3: CASRMTGRMNTEAFF

V: TRBV5-1
length: 15
CDR3: CASSLASGKGYEQYF

V: TRBV6-1
length: 11
CDR3: CASSGGYEQYF

V: TRBV9
length: 15
CDR3: CASSVGGRAYNEQFF

V: TRBV19
length: 15
CDR3: CASSNTGGSNYGYTF

V: TRBV27
length: 12
CDR3: CASSTYTDTQYF

V: TRBV5-6
length: 14
CDR3: CASSRTGGFGGYTF

V: TRBV5-6
length: 13
CDR3: CASSLGASDTQYF

V: TRBV7-3
length: 15
CDR3: CASSLTLGGQETQYF

V: TRBV5-1
length: 15
CDR3: CASSLVVASNYGYTF

V: TRBV6-4
length: 13
CDR3: CASSVIGGTEAFF

V: TRBV5-4
length: 12
CDR3: CASSLQGYEQYF

V: TRBV4-3
length: 14
CDR3: CASSQEAGSTEAFF

V: TRBV19
length: 12
CDR3: CASSLRNQPQHF

V: TRBV7-8
length: 14
CDR3: CASSLVGGNYGYTF

V: TRBV27
length: 13
CDR3: CASSLRPTTEAFF

V: TRBV12-5
length: 15
CDR3: CASGLVQTGGNEQFF

V: TRBV9
length: 15
CDR3: CASSLDWSSYNEQFF

V: TRBV19
length: 11
CDR3: CASSENYGYTF

V: TRBV28
length: 15
CDR3: CASSLNGQGERGYTF